This T cell receptor (beta chain) was recovered during a study of blood T cell repertoires in COVID-19. Study as a whole: From T cells, B-cell-depleted T cells, or PBMCs came the material, which was cDNA or gDNA.

TCRdb's copy holds only in-frame clones and misses some; the assay was immunoSEQ multiplex PCR. The sample carries 310,000 or so clones, just over 90% recorded once. This clonotype was obtained from a woman aged 25 to 39 with COVID-19, enrolled during active disease. Material for sequencing was peripheral blood.

The CDR3 DNA reads as TGTGCCTGGAGCGGGGCAGGGGGCTTTGGGATAGATACGCAGTATTTT. This gives the protein CAWSGAGGFGIDTQYF. This sequence joins TRBV30 and TRBJ2-3; 8 bases agree with TRBD1. The CDR3 length is 16 residues. V trimming: 3 bases; J trimming: 5 bases; junction bases outside the gene matches: 13. Germline V gene sequence: CDR1 GTSNPN, CDR2 SVGIG (reference sequence). Full variable domain (outside the CDR3, taken from reference TRBV30 and TRBJ2-3): SQTIHQWPATLVQPVGSPLSLECTVEGTSNPNLYWYRQAAGRGLQLLFYSVGIGQISSEVPQNLSASRPQDRQFILSSKKLLLSDSGFYLCAWSGAGGFGIDTQYFGPGTRLTVL.